This T cell receptor beta chain was observed in a study of blood T cell repertoires in COVID-19. For the study at large: COVID-19 samples collected from the United States, Italy and Spain covered acute and convalescent phases. Sources were T cells, B-cell-depleted T cells, or PBMCs; the material itself was cDNA or gDNA.

Study processing details: The assay estimated nucleated cells by amplifying reference gene primers. Clones were read by immunoSEQ multiplex PCR, and TCRdb kept only the in-frame ones, dropping some. Clone size and V and J calls were adopted from that table, with D and trimming inferred from the DNA. This table has about 120,000 clones, 65% to 90% appearing once. The CDR3 consists of 13 residues. Trimming cost V 4 bases and J 2 bases; bases outside gene matches: 3. Per germline, CDR1 SGHDT and CDR2 YYEEEE. J is TRBJ2-7 and V is TRBV5-6, with 7 bases identical to TRBD1. The sequence was obtained from a man aged 80 or over with active or convalescent COVID-19. The sequencing input was peripheral blood. The CDR3 sequence is CASSDRVTYEQYF. CDR3 in DNA: TGTGCCAGCAGCGACAGGGTGACCTACGAGCAGTACTTC.